This record concerns one T cell receptor beta chain sequence. This clonotype was counted many times. Its cognate antigen has yet to be identified. The record has no base qualities; no much larger clone is one base away. A patient counted as having stable Graves' hyperthyroidism if no progression to ophthalmopathy occurred over 18 months of follow-up. Hyperthyroidism patients were newly diagnosed, with disease duration under 2 months, and aged 18 to 65 years. Any patient with an uncontrolled infection, another autoimmune disease, pregnancy or lactation was excluded. Clinical symptoms, serum thyroxine and TRAb, thyroid ultrasound, and orbital computed tomography formed the basis for the diagnoses. Total RNA was extracted with Trizol reagent, and quality was checked on an Agilent 2100 Bioanalyzer. These data belong to a study of T cells in Graves' hyperthyroidism and ophthalmopathy (dated by TCRdb to about 2019). Regarding the research as a whole: A discovery cohort of roughly 100 patients, about 44 with Graves' ophthalmopathy and approximately 60 with stable Graves' hyperthyroidism, was used to find distinguishing TCR V-J signatures. Prospective prediction of ophthalmopathy was tested in an independent validation cohort of about 19 hyperthyroidism patients and around 16 patients who later progressed to ophthalmopathy. The 100 or so discovery patients were randomly split 7:3 into training and test sets. Thyroid tissue and blood T-cell repertoires from six Graves' hyperthyroidism patients were also compared in the study. Following sampling, methimazole starting at 30 mg daily was given to hyperthyroidism patients, and high-dose intravenous methylprednisolone was given to ophthalmopathy patients. TCR Vbeta CDR3 sequencing of fewer than 150 peripheral blood samples (around 45 ophthalmopathy, approximately 80 hyperthyroidism and around 17 progressor patients) is reported in the paper. Results and caveats for the whole study, not just this receptor: In validation, the model predicted progression to ophthalmopathy with just under 71% sensitivity and approximately 72% specificity, a median of 6.5 months before onset. A model built on a 13 V-J signature distinguished ophthalmopathy from stable hyperthyroidism, reaching 87.88% sensitivity and about 81% specificity in cross-validation and 80%/75% in testing. Sample size was not statistically predetermined, and blinding of investigators to group allocation was not performed. Most expanded thyroid clonotypes (frequency above 0.001) were also detected in blood, a finding suggesting that blood repertoires may reflect thyroid immune responses.

Per the germline V gene, ENHRY is the CDR1 and SYGVKD is the CDR2. The CDR3, from cysteine to phenylalanine, totals 14 residues. Only the CDR3 portion is preserved as DNA: 42 bases, with reading frame beginning at the first base. V sheds 0 bases and J sheds 5 bases, leaving 10 bases between their ends. Amplification of TCR beta CDR3 regions was carried out from RNA transcripts. The TCR CDR3 was subjected to a first round of RT-PCR using the HTBI primer set and the Qiagen OneStep RT-PCR kit. The libraries were constructed in a second round of multiplex PCR and then size-selected and purified. Paired-end sequencing of the libraries was performed with 100 bp reads on an Illumina HiSeq2000. On the study's bioinformatics: SOAPnuke was used to process the raw data, removing reads that contained adapters or uncalled bases, had a mean Phred below 15, or lacked an exact match to the constant primer or identifier. COPE v1.2.5 was used to merge high-quality paired reads, and clonotypes were defined as unique nucleotide sequences. Clonotypes were aligned to IMGT TRBV, TRBD and TRBJ reference segments using MiTCR v1.1. The analysis was restricted to V-J combinations with a frequency above 0.0001, which together covered over 99% of the repertoires. A TCS score was defined as the ratio of F50 (clonal expansion) to E x V (chaos), with BLOSUM62-based TCRdist applied between CDR3 peptides within each V-J. Welch's t-statistics and random forest reduced approximately 520 V-J features to around 14, which were used in a naive Bayes classifier (R e1071). The Morisita-Horn index was used to measure how similar the thyroid and blood repertoires were. Using fastp at Q25 and MiXCR, TCRdb reprocessed the public reads and kept productive beta chains. Here each entry gathers all rows of one CDR3 protein and keeps the most common genes and DNA. TCRdb, rather than the study authors, made the V and J calls. For this sample there are about 610,000 distinct CDR3 sequences; about half appear just once. In total, the top ten clones hold about 8.3% of the sample.

The specimen was peripheral blood or thyroid tissue (not recorded which). Recombination joined TRBV10-3 with TRBJ2-5, and possibly TRBD2, on 6 matching bases. This TCR was recovered from a woman under 30 with Graves' hyperthyroidism. The bases are TGTGCCATCAGTGAGTCGGAGGGCCGGGAGACCCAGTACTTC. This yields the protein CAISESEGRETQYF.